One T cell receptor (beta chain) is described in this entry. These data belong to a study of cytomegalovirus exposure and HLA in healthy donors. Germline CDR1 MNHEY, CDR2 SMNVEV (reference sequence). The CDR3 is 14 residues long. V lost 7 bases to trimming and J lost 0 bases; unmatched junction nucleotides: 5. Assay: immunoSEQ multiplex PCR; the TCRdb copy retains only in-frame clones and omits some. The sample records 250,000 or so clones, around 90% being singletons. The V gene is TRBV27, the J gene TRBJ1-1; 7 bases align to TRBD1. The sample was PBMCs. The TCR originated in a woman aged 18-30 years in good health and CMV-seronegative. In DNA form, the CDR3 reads TGTGCCAGCAACCAGCAGGGGGTGAACACTGAAGCTTTCTTT. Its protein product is CASNQQGVNTEAFF.